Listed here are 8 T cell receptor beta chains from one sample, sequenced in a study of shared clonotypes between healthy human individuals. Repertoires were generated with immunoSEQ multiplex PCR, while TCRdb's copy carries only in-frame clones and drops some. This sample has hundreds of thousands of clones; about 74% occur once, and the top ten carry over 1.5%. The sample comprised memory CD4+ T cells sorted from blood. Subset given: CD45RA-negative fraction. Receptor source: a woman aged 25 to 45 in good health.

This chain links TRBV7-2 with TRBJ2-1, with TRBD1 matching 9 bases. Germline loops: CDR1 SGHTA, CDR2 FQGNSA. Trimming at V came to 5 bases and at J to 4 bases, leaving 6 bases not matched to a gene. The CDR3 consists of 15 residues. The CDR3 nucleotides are TGTGCCAGCAGCCTGGGGACAGGGACTTACAATGAGCAGTTCTTC. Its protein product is CASSLGTGTYNEQFF.

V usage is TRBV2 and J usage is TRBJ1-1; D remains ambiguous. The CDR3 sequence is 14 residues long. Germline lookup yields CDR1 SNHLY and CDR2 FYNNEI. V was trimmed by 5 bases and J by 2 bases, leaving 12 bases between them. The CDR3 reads CASSLYDGNTEAFF. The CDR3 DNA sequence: TGTGCCAGCAGTCTCTACGACGGTAACACTGAAGCTTTCTTT. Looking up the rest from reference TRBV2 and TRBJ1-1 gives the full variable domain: EPEVTQTPSHQVTQMGQEVILRCVPISNHLYFYWYRQILGQKVEFLVSFYNNEISEKSEIFDDQFSVERPDGSNFTLKIRSTKLEDSAMYFCASSLYDGNTEAFFGQGTRLTVV.

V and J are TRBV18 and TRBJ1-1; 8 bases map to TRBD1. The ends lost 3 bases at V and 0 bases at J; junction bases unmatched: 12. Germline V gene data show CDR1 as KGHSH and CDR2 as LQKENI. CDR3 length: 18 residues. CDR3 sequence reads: CASSPKISGGPMNTEAFF. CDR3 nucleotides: TGTGCCAGCTCACCGAAGATATCAGGGGGCCCTATGAACACTGAAGCTTTCTTT.

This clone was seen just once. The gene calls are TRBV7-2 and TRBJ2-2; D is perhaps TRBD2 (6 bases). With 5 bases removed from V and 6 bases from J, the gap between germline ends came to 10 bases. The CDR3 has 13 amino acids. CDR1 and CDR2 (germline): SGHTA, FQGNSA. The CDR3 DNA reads TGTGCCAGCAGCCGGGGGATTTCCGGGGAGCTGTTTTTT. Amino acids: CASSRGISGELFF.

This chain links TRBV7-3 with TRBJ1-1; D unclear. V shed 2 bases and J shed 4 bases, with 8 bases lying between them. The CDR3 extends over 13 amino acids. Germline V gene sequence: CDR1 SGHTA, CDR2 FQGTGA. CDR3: CASSLHPGTEAFF. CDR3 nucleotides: TGTGCCAGCAGCTTACATCCGGGCACTGAAGCTTTCTTT.

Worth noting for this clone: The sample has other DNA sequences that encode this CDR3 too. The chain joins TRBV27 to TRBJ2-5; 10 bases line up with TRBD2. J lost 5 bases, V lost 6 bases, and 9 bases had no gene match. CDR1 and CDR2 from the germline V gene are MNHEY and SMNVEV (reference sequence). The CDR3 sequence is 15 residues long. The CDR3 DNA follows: TGTGCCAGCAGCCCGATAGCGGGAGGTCCGGAGACCCAGTACTTC. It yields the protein CASSPIAGGPETQYF.

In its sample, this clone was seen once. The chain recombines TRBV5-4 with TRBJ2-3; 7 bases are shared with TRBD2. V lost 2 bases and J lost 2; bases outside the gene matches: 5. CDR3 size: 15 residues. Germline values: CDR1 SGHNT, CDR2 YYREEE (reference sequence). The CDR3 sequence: CASSFGRDYTDTQYF. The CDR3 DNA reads TGTGCCAGCAGCTTCGGCAGGGACTACACAGATACGCAGTATTTT.

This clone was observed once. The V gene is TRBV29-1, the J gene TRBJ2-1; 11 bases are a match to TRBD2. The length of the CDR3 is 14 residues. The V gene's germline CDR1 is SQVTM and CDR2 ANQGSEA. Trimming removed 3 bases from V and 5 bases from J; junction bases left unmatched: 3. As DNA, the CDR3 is TGCAGCGTTGAGCCGGGACTAGCGGACAATGAGCAGTTCTTC. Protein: CSVEPGLADNEQFF.